A selection of T cell receptor beta chains follows, all from one sample in a study of shared clonotypes between healthy human individuals. Libraries were prepared by immunoSEQ multiplex PCR; TCRdb keeps only in-frame clonotypes and omits some of them. The sample lists approximately 500,000 clones, 90% to 96% occurring once. Sequenced: naive CD4+ T cells sorted from blood. These receptors were obtained from a woman aged 25-40 years in good health. Both conserved end residues are part of each CDR3. The order of the fields is J gene, D gene, clone size, V gene, CDR3 protein, CDR3 DNA. D genes are given only for firm matches. For some rows the clone size is stated as once, few or many, or as a class when expanded; others skip it.

TRBJ1-4 TRBD1 - TRBV18 CASSPPQGGTEKLFF TGTGCCAGCTCACCACCGCAGGGGGGAACTGAAAAACTGTTTTTT
TRBJ1-3 TRBD1 - TRBV7-2 CASSSRVRDRGHTIYF TGTGCCAGCAGCTCACGAGTCCGGGACAGGGGCCACACCATATATTTT
TRBJ1-1 - - TRBV19 CASSSDPRFEAFF TGTGCCAGTAGTTCCGACCCGAGGTTTGAAGCTTTCTTT
TRBJ2-7 - few TRBV2 CASSAASYEQYF TGTGCCAGCAGTGCGGCATCCTACGAGCAGTACTTC
TRBJ2-1 TRBD2 - TRBV5-6 CASSSGLASHNEQFF TGTGCCAGCAGCTCGGGACTAGCGTCCCACAATGAGCAGTTCTTC
TRBJ2-2 - - TRBV6-6 CASSYSFRAVTGELFF TGTGCCAGCAGTTACTCGTTCAGGGCGGTCACCGGGGAGCTGTTTTTT
TRBJ2-6 - - TRBV27 CASTLTAGANVLTF TGTGCCAGCACTTTGACAGCTGGGGCCAACGTCCTGACTTTC
TRBJ1-2 - - TRBV28 CASSREGNYGYTF TGTGCCAGCAGTCGCGAAGGGAACTATGGCTACACCTTC
TRBJ2-3 - - TRBV6-6 CASGDGRLDTQYF TGTGCCAGTGGGGATGGACGTTTAGATACGCAGTATTTT
TRBJ1-5 - - TRBV4-1 CASSQDQQPDQPQHF TGCGCCAGCAGCCAAGATCAACAGCCTGATCAGCCCCAGCATTTT
TRBJ1-3 - - TRBV20-1 CSAAQANTIYF TGCAGTGCCGCACAAGCGAACACCATATATTTT
TRBJ2-7 - - TRBV10-3 CAISEGTYEQYF TGTGCCATCAGCGAGGGAACCTACGAGCAGTACTTC
TRBJ1-6 TRBD1 - TRBV19 CASSLRTGEVNSPLHF TGTGCCAGTAGTCTACGGACAGGGGAAGTTAATTCACCCCTCCACTTT
TRBJ1-1 - - TRBV2 CASLREGGSAFF TGTGCCAGCCTTCGGGAAGGGGGGTCTGCTTTCTTT
TRBJ2-7 - - TRBV5-5 CASRDGPAGRSYEQYF TGTGCCAGCAGGGATGGACCGGCAGGGAGGTCCTACGAGCAGTACTTC
TRBJ2-3 - once TRBV7-3 CASSLTLVDTQYF TGTGCCAGCAGCTTAACCCTCGTAGATACGCAGTATTTT
TRBJ1-5 - once TRBV7-9 CASSKGDRSNQPQHF TGTGCCAGCAGCAAGGGAGACAGGAGCAATCAGCCCCAGCATTTT
TRBJ1-6 TRBD1 - TRBV28 CASTRDRNSPLHF TGTGCCAGCACTCGGGACAGGAATTCACCCCTCCACTTT
TRBJ1-2 TRBD1 - TRBV7-3 CASSVGQNYGYTF TGTGCCAGCAGCGTGGGACAGAACTATGGCTACACCTTC
TRBJ2-1 TRBD1 - TRBV5-1 CASRGGQGQGPRDSYNEQFF TGCGCCAGCAGGGGTGGACAGGGACAAGGACCGCGGGACTCCTACAATGAGCAGTTCTTC
TRBJ1-6 TRBD1 - TRBV27 CASSYGTGGFSPLHF TGTGCCAGCAGTTACGGGACAGGGGGCTTTTCACCCCTCCACTTT
TRBJ1-1 - - TRBV4-1 CASSQEGNPKTRGTEAFF TGCGCCAGCAGCCAAGAGGGAAATCCTAAAACCAGGGGCACTGAAGCTTTCTTT
TRBJ2-7 - - TRBV19 CASSIQTAPYEQYF TGTGCCAGTAGTATTCAGACAGCTCCCTACGAGCAGTACTTC
TRBJ1-5 - - TRBV30 CAWSARVLQPQHF TGTGCCTGGAGTGCCAGGGTCCTACAGCCCCAGCATTTT
TRBJ2-2 - - TRBV11-3 CASSLGGTNTGELFF TGTGCCAGCAGCTTAGGCGGGACAAACACCGGGGAGCTGTTTTTT
TRBJ2-7 - - TRBV11-2 CASSLGEEGFEQYF TGTGCCAGCAGCTTAGGTGAGGAAGGTTTCGAGCAGTACTTC
TRBJ1-5 - - TRBV7-2 CASSFGRVSNQPQHF TGTGCCAGCAGCTTTGGCAGGGTGAGCAATCAGCCCCAGCATTTT
TRBJ1-4 - - TRBV5-8 CASSFGDSYEKLFF TGTGCCAGCAGCTTCGGAGACAGCTATGAAAAACTGTTTTTT
TRBJ2-7 TRBD1 - TRBV4-1 CASSQGQGPSYEQYF TGCGCCAGCAGCCAAGGACAGGGCCCCTCCTACGAGCAGTACTTC
TRBJ2-7 TRBD2 - TRBV7-9 CASSLARLAGGNEQYF TGTGCCAGCAGCTTAGCCCGACTAGCGGGAGGCAACGAGCAGTACTTC
TRBJ2-3 TRBD2 - TRBV6-6 CASRSTSGSADTQYF TGTGCCAGCAGGTCCACTAGCGGGAGTGCAGATACGCAGTATTTT
TRBJ1-1 - - TRBV5-1 CASSSNTNTEAFF TGCGCCAGCAGCTCCAACACGAACACTGAAGCTTTCTTT
TRBJ2-5 - - TRBV11-2 CASSHLRTDKTQYF TGTGCCAGCAGCCATCTCCGGACAGATAAGACCCAGTACTTC
TRBJ2-7 TRBD1 - TRBV27 CASIGTGAIEQYF TGTGCCAGCATAGGGACAGGGGCGATCGAGCAGTACTTC
TRBJ2-3 - - TRBV7-2 CASSSPFLDTQYF TGTGCCAGCAGCTCGCCTTTTCTTGATACGCAGTATTTT
TRBJ1-2 - - TRBV5-1 CASSLEAWAWKTNYGYTF TGCGCCAGCAGCTTGGAGGCCTGGGCTTGGAAGACCAACTATGGCTACACCTTC
TRBJ2-2 - - TRBV28 CASVGVNTGELFF TGTGCCAGCGTCGGGGTGAACACCGGGGAGCTGTTTTTT
TRBJ2-2 - - TRBV18 CASSRREGQNTGELFF TGTGCCAGCTCAAGAAGGGAAGGGCAGAACACCGGGGAGCTGTTTTTT
TRBJ1-1 TRBD1 - TRBV6-6 CASSTGGENTEAFF TGTGCCAGCAGTACAGGGGGGGAGAACACTGAAGCTTTCTTT